Sequencing of this TCR beta chain was carried out in a study of T cells in Graves' hyperthyroidism and ophthalmopathy. V shed 5 bases and J shed 0 bases, with 14 bases lying between them. From germline, CDR1 is LNHDA and CDR2 SQIVND (reference sequence). The CDR3 is 16 residues long. Hyperthyroidism patients were newly diagnosed, had disease duration under 2 months, and were aged 18 to 65 years. TCR beta CDR3 region amplification was performed from RNA transcripts. The primer set for the first-round RT-PCR of the TCR CDR3 was HTBI. One entry per CDR3 protein results from TCRdb running MiXCR on the multiplex PCR reads. The table includes 300,000 to 450,000 distinct CDR3 sequences, about 15% detected once.

The rearrangement joins TRBV19 to TRBJ1-5, with D possibly being TRBD1 (6 bases). The sample consisted of blood. The TCR was taken from a young woman with Graves' hyperthyroidism that later progressed to Graves' ophthalmopathy. The CDR3 protein is CASSEQQGHSNQPQHF. The CDR3 nucleotides read TGTGCCAGTAGTGAGCAACAGGGCCATAGCAATCAGCCCCAGCATTTT.